This T cell receptor (beta chain) was sequenced in a study of glioma-infiltrating T cells. This clonotype is medium-sized (0.01 to 0.1%) in the sample. Antigen: not known. TCR alpha and beta CDR3 regions were amplified from RNA using iRepertoire nested multiplex PCR. TCRdb re-derived calls from the multiplex PCR reads in MiXCR, one entry per CDR3 protein. This table has some 3,200 distinct CDR3 sequences, 17% appearing once. This CDR3 region has 14 residues. The V gene end was trimmed by 10 bases and the J gene end by 4 bases; junction bases not matched to a gene: 9. The germline V gene has CDR1 MDHEN and CDR2 SYDVKM. Whole-study findings and limits: Non-neoplastic patients had below-expected tissue-blood divergence, while all gliomas exceeded expectation.

V is TRBV28 and J is TRBJ2-3, with 9 bases fitting TRBD1. Material for sequencing was glioma tissue, nonneoplastic brain tissue, or PBMCs (not recorded which). The clonotype was recovered from a human donor with low-grade glioma or glioblastoma, undergoing nonglioma brain surgery, or in good health (not recorded which). CDR3 loop: CATAGQGRADTQYF. In nucleotides, the CDR3 is TGTGCCACTGCGGGACAGGGAAGGGCAGATACGCAGTATTTT.